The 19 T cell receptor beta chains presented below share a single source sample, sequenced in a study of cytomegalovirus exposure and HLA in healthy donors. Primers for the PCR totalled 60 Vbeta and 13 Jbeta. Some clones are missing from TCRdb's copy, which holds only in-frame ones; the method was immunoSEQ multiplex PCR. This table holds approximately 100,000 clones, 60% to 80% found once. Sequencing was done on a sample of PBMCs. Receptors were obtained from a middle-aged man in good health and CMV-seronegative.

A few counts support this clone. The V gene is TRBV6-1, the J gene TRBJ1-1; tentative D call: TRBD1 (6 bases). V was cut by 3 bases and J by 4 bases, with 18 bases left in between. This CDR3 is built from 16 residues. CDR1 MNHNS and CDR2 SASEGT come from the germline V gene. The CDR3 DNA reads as TGTGCCAGCAGTGACCAGGGACACCCCAGGGGCACTGAAGCTTTCTTT. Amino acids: CASSDQGHPRGTEAFF.

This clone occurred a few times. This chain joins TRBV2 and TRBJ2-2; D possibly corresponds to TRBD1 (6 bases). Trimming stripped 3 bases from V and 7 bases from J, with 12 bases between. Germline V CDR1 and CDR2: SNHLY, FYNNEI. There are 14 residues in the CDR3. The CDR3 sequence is CASSDGRGIGELFF. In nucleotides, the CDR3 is TGTGCCAGCAGTGACGGCAGGGGTATCGGGGAGCTGTTTTTT.

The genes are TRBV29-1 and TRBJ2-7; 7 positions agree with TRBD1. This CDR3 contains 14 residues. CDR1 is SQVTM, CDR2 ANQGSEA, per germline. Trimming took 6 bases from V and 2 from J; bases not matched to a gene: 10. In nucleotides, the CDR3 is TGCAGCGTGGGCCCTCGGCAGGGGGCCTACGAGCAGTACTTC. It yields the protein CSVGPRQGAYEQYF.

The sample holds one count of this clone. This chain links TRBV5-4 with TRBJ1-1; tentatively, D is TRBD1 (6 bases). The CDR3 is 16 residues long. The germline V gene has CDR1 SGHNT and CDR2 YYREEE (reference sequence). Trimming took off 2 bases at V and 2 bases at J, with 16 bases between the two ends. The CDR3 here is CASSLRGGALNTEAFF. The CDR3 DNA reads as TGTGCCAGCAGCTTACGGGGGGGGGCGCTTAACACTGAAGCTTTCTTT.

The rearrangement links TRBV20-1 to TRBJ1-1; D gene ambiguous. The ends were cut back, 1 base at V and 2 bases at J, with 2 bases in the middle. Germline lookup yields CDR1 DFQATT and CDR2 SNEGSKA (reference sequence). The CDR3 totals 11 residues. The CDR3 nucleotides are TGCAGTGCTAGAGTAAACACTGAAGCTTTCTTT. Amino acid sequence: CSARVNTEAFF.

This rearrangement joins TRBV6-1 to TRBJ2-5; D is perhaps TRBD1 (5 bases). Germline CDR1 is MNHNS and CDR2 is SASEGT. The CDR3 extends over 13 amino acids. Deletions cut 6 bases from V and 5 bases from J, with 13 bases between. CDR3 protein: CASRPQGTETQYF. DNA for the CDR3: TGTGCCAGCAGACCCCAGGGTACGGAGACCCAGTACTTC.

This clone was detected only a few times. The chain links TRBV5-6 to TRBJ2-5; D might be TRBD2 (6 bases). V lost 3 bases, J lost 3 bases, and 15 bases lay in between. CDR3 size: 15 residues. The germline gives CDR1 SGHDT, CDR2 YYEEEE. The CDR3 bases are TGTGCCAGCAGCTCCCCCAAGGACTACGAAGAGACCCAGTACTTC. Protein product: CASSSPKDYEETQYF.

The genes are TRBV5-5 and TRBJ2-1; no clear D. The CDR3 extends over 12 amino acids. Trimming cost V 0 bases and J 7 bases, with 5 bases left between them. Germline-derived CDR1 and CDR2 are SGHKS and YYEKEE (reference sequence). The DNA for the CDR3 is TGTGCCAGCAGCTTGGAGCGTAATGAGCAGTTCTTC. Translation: CASSLERNEQFF.

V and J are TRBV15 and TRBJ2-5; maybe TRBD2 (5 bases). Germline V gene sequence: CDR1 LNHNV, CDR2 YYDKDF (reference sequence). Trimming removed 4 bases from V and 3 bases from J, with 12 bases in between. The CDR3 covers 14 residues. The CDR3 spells CATSMDREEETQYF. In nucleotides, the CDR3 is TGTGCCACCAGCATGGACCGGGAAGAAGAGACCCAGTACTTC.

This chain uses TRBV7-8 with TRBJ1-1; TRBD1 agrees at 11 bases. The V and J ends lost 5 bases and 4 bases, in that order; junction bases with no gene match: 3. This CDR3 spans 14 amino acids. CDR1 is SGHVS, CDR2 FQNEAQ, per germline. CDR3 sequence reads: CASSVGQGATEAFF. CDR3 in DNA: TGTGCCAGCAGCGTTGGACAGGGGGCCACTGAAGCTTTCTTT.

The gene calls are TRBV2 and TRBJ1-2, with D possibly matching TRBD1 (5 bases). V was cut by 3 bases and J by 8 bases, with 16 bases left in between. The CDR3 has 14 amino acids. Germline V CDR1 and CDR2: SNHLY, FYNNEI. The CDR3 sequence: CASSDRVGFGGYTF. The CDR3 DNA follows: TGTGCCAGCAGTGACAGGGTTGGGTTTGGGGGCTACACCTTC.

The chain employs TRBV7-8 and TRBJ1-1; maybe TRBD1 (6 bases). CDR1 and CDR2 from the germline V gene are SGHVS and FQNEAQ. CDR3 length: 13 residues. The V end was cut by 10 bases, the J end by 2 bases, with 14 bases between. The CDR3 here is CATSKQGNTEAFF. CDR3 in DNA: TGTGCCACCTCGAAACAGGGAAACACTGAAGCTTTCTTT.

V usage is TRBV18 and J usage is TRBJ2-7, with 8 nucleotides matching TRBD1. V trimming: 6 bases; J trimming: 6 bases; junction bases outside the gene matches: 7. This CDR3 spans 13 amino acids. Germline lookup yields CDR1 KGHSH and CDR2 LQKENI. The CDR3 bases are TGTGCCAGCTCTCGGGACAGGCCAGGCGAGCAGTACTTC. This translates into CASSRDRPGEQYF.

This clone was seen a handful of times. This CDR3 is CASSEEQGARAFF. CDR3 nucleotide sequence: TGTGCCAGCAGTGAGGAACAGGGGGCGAGAGCTTTCTTT. The chain combines TRBV6-4 with TRBJ1-1, with 9 bases fitting TRBD1. V trimming: 3 bases; J trimming: 10 bases; junction bases outside the gene matches: 6. Germline V gene lookup returns CDR1 MRHNA and CDR2 SNTAGT. This CDR3 has 13 residues.

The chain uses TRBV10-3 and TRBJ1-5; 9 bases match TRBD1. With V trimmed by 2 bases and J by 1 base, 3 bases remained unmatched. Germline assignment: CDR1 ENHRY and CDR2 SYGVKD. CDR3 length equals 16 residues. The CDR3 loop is CAISEGQGLSNQPQHF. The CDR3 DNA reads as TGTGCCATCAGTGAGGGACAGGGGCTAAGCAATCAGCCCCAGCATTTT.

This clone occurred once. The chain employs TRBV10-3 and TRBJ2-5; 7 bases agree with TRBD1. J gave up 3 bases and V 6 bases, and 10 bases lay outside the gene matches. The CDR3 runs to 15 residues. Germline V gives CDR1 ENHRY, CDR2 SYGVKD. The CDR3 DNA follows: TGTGCCATCAGCCACCTTTATACAGGGGAAGAGACCCAGTACTTC. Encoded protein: CAISHLYTGEETQYF.

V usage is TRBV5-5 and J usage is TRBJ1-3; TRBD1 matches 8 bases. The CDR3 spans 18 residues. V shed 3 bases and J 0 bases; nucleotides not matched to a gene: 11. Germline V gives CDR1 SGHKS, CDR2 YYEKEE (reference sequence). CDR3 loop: CASSWSEGQAISGNTIYF. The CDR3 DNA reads TGTGCCAGCAGCTGGAGCGAGGGACAGGCAATCTCTGGAAACACCATATATTTT.

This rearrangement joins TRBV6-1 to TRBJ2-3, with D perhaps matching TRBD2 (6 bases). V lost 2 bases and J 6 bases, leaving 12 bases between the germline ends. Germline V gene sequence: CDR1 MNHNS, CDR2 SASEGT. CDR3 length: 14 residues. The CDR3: CASSESSAGDTQYF. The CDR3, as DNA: TGTGCCAGCAGTGAATCCAGCGCGGGGGATACGCAGTATTTT.

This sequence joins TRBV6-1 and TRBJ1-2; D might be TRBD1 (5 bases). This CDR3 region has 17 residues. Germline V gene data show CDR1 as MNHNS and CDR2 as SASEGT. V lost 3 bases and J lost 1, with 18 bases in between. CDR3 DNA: TGTGCCAGCAGTGATCGTCCAGGGATCACATTTAACTATGGCTACACCTTC. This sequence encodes CASSDRPGITFNYGYTF.